The clone carrying this T cell receptor (beta chain) was seen a few times. The target antigen is unknown. Amplification yielded TCR beta CDR3 regions, with RNA transcripts as the source. HTBI primers were the set used in a first-round RT-PCR of the TCR CDR3. TCRdb reprocessed the multiplex PCR reads with MiXCR, giving one entry per CDR3 protein. Here the sample spans approximately 600,000 distinct CDR3 sequences, roughly 14% being singletons. These data are taken from a study of T cells in Graves' hyperthyroidism and ophthalmopathy. Study-level results: Ophthalmopathy and stable hyperthyroidism were told apart by a 13 V-J model.

The CDR3 covers 12 residues. V dropped 4 bases and J dropped 13 bases, with 11 bases sitting between them. Germline-derived CDR1 and CDR2 are SGHTA and FQGNSA. The sequenced sample was blood. The chain employs TRBV7-2 and TRBJ1-6; D is uncertain. This TCR was recovered from a woman aged 40 to 50 with Graves' ophthalmopathy. The CDR3 reads CASSSREGPLHF. In nucleotides, the CDR3 is TGTGCCAGCAGCTCTCGGGAAGGGCCCCTCCACTTT. Filled out from reference TRBV7-2 and TRBJ1-6, the complete variable domain reads GAGVSQSPSNKVTEKGKDVELRCDPISGHTALYWYRQSLGQGLEFLIYFQGNSAPDKSGLPSDRFSAERTGGSVSTLTIQRTQQEDSAVYLCASSSREGPLHFGNGTRLTVT.